This T cell receptor (beta chain) comes out of a study of OX40 agonist ivuxolimab in advanced cancers. Study-level background: The group had a mean age of 60 years, ranged from 23 to 79, and was around 86% male. Study results and limitations: Circulating CD4+ and CD8+ T cells showed clonal expansion by week 6 at 0.1 to 3.0 mg/kg. Partly responding patients at 0.1-3.0 mg/kg showed some of the smallest clonal expansion.

Clones were read by immunoSEQ multiplex PCR, and TCRdb kept only the in-frame ones, dropping some. In the table there are 84,000 or so clones, about 93% of which are singletons. In regard to this clone: Its antigen is undetermined.

Germline V gives CDR1 MNHEY, CDR2 SVGAGI. This CDR3 is 14 amino acids long. Trimming cost V 5 bases and J 2 bases, with 12 bases left between them. This sequence originates from an adult with an advanced solid tumor such as melanoma, head and neck, liver or kidney cancer. The specimen comprised CD4+ or CD8+ T cells sorted from blood, sampled in a trial of the OX40 agonist ivuxolimab. The chain employs TRBV6-5 and TRBJ2-5, with D possibly being TRBD2 (5 bases). CDR3 nucleotides: TGTGCCAGCAGTACCATAACGGGGCAAGAGACCCAGTACTTC. Translating gives CASSTITGQETQYF.